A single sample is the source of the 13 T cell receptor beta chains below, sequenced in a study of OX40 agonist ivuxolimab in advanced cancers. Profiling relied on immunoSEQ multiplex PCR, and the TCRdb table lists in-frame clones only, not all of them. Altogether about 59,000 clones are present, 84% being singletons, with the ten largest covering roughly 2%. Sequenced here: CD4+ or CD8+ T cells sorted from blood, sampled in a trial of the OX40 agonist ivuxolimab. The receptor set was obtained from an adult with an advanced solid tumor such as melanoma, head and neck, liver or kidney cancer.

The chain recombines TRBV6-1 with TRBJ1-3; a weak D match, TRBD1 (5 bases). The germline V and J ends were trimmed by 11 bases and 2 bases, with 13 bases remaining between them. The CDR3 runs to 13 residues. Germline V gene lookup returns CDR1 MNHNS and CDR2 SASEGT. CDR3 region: CASHRGAGNTIYF. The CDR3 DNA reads TGTGCCTCCCATAGGGGCGCTGGAAACACCATATATTTT.

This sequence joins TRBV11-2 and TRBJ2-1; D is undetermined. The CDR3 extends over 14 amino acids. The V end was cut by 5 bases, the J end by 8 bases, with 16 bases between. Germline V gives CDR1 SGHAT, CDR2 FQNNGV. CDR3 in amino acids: CASSPLWRTDEQFF. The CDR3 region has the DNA TGTGCCAGCAGCCCCCTTTGGCGGACCGATGAGCAGTTCTTC.

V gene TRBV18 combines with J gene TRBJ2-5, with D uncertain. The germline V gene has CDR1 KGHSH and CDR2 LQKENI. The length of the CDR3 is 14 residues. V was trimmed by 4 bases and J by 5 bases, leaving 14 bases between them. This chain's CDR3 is CASSLRPDLETQYF. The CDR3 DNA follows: TGTGCCAGCTCACTCAGGCCAGATTTGGAGACCCAGTACTTC.

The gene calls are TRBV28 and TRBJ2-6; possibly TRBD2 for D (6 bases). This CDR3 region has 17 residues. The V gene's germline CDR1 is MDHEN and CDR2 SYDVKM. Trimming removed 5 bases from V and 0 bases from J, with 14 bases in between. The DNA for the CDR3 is TGTGCCAGCAGTGTCGGGGGAATCGGCTCTGGGGCCAACGTCCTGACTTTC. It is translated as CASSVGGIGSGANVLTF.

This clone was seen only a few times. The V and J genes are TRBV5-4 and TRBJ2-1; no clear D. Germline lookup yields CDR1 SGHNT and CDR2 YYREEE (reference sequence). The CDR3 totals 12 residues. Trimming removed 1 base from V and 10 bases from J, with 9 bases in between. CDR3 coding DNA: TGTGCCAGCAGCTTGTATAATAGCGAGCAGTTCTTC. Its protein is CASSLYNSEQFF.

The CDR3 protein is CASANPLSYEQYF. The CDR3 DNA follows: TGTGCCAGTGCCAATCCGCTCTCCTACGAGCAGTACTTC. The V and J genes are TRBV28 and TRBJ2-5, with no clear D. The last part of the DNA fits TRBJ2-7 better; the J call may be wrong. This CDR3 is built from 13 residues. Germline V gives CDR1 MDHEN, CDR2 SYDVKM.

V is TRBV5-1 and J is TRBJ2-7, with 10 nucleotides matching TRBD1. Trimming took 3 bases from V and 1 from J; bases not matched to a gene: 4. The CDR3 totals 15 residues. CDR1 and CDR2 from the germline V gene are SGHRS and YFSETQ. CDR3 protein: CASSYGTGDSYEQYF. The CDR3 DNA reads TGCGCCAGCAGCTACGGGACAGGGGATTCCTACGAGCAGTACTTC.

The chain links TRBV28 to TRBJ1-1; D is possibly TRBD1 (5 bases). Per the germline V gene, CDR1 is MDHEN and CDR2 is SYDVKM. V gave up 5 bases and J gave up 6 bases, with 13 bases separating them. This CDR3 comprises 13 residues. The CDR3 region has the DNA TGTGCCAGCAGTGGACAAGGGGAGGCTGAAGCTTTCTTT. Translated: CASSGQGEAEAFF.

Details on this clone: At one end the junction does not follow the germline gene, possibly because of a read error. The CDR3 region has the DNA TGTACCAGCAGTGATCCCGGACGCTACGAGCAGTACTTC. It specifies CTSSDPGRYEQYF. V and J are TRBV2 and TRBJ2-7; D not resolved. CDR1 SNHLY and CDR2 FYNNEI come from the germline V gene. The CDR3 has 13 amino acids.

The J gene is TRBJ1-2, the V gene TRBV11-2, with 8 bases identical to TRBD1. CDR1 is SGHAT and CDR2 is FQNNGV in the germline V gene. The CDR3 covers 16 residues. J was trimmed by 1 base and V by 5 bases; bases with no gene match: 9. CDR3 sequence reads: CASSLYGTGLNYGYTF. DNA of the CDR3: TGTGCCAGCAGCCTATACGGGACAGGACTTAACTATGGCTACACCTTC.

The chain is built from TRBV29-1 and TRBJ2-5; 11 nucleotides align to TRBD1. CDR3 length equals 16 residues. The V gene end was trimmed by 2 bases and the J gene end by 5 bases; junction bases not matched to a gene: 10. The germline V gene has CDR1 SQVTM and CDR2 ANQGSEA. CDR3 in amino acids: CSVERWTGGIVETQYF. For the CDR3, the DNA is TGCAGCGTTGAAAGGTGGACAGGGGGCATTGTGGAGACCCAGTACTTC.

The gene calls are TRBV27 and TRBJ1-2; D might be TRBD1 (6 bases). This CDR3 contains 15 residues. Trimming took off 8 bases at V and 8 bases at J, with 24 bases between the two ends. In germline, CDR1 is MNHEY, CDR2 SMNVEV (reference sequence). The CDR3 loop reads CASYSIKGGQGGYTF. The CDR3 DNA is TGTGCCAGCTATAGCATAAAGGGGGGCCAAGGAGGCTACACCTTC.

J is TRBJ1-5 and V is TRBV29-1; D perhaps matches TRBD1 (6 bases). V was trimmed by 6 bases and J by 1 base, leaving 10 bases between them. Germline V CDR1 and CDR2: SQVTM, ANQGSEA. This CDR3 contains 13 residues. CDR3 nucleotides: TGCAGCGTCGGGGGACAAAGCAATCAGCCCCAGCATTTT. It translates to CSVGGQSNQPQHF.